This TCR beta chain is from a study of T cells in Graves' hyperthyroidism and ophthalmopathy. CDR3 size: 14 residues. Per the germline V gene, CDR1 is DFQATT and CDR2 is SNEGSKA (reference sequence). Trimming shortened V by 4 bases and J by 1 base, and 14 bases separated the two germline ends. Amplification targeted TCR beta CDR3 regions from RNA transcripts. The HTBI set primed first-round TCR CDR3 RT-PCR. TCRdb reprocessed the multiplex PCR reads with MiXCR, giving one entry per CDR3 protein. The table shows a few hundred thousand distinct CDR3 sequences, with around 21% occurring only once. Diagnoses were made from clinical symptoms, serum measures (thyroxine and TRAb), thyroid ultrasound and orbital computed tomography. This clonotype was found many times. No antigen is known for it. Whole-study results and caveats: Ophthalmopathy and stable hyperthyroidism were told apart by a 13 V-J model. Ophthalmopathy was identified by the model a median around 6.3 months ahead of onset.

The V call is TRBV20-1, the J call TRBJ2-7; D gene unclear. The TCR sequence derives from a man between 18 and 29 years old with Graves' hyperthyroidism. Sequencing was performed on blood. The CDR3 region has the DNA TGCAGTGCTACCAACGACTGGCCTTCCTACGAGCAGTACTTC. As protein: CSATNDWPSYEQYF.